Listed here are 30 T cell receptor beta chains from one sample, sequenced in a study of blood T cell repertoires in COVID-19. The protocol was immunoSEQ multiplex PCR, while the TCRdb copy is restricted to in-frame clones and leaves out a portion. The table includes about 270,000 clones, roughly nine tenths detected once. Sample: PBMCs or T cells enriched from blood (not recorded which). Receptors were obtained from a woman aged 45-59 years who had recovered from COVID-19.

This clone was recorded once. This chain links TRBV24-1 with TRBJ2-1; D is uncertain. With 4 bases removed from V and 5 bases from J, the gap between germline ends came to 11 bases. There are 14 residues in the CDR3. Germline values: CDR1 KGHDR, CDR2 SFDVKD. The CDR3 region is CATSEPLNDNEQFF. CDR3 sequence (DNA): TGTGCCACCAGTGAACCCCTAAATGACAATGAGCAGTTCTTC.

The rearrangement links TRBV7-9 to TRBJ2-2; 12 bases are shared with TRBD2. Looked up from germline, CDR1 is SEHNR and CDR2 is FQNEAQ (reference sequence). The trim removed 1 base at V and 7 bases at J, leaving 13 bases unmatched. The CDR3 covers 19 residues. Written as DNA, the CDR3 is TGTGCCAGCAGCTTAGTAGGTTCTAGCGGGAGGGTTATAGGCGGGGAGCTGTTTTTT. Protein: CASSLVGSSGRVIGGELFF. The variable domain in full, with the rest retrieved from reference TRBV7-9 and TRBJ2-2, is DTGVSQNPRHKITKRGQNVTFRCDPISEHNRLYWYRQTLGQGPEFLTYFQNEAQLEKSRLLSDRFSAERPKGSFSTLEIQRTEQGDSAMYLCASSLVGSSGRVIGGELFFGEGSRLTVL.

This sequence joins TRBV28 and TRBJ1-1, with D possibly TRBD1 on 6 matching bases. The CDR3 sequence is 15 residues long. The V and J ends lost 3 bases and 1 base respectively, with 12 bases between them. Germline V lookup: CDR1 MDHEN, CDR2 SYDVKM. This CDR3 is CASSFAGGANTEAFF. The CDR3, as DNA: TGTGCCAGCAGTTTCGCGGGGGGCGCGAACACTGAAGCTTTCTTT.

The chain combines TRBV19 with TRBJ1-6; 9 positions match TRBD1. CDR1 LNHDA and CDR2 SQIVND come from the germline V gene (reference sequence). V lost 6 bases and J lost 8; bases outside the gene matches: 5. This CDR3 spans 14 amino acids. The CDR3 here is CASRSGTGYSPLHF. The CDR3 nucleotides are TGTGCCAGTAGATCCGGGACAGGGTATTCACCCCTCCACTTT.

The J gene is TRBJ1-4, the V gene TRBV5-1, with 10 bases matching TRBD1. CDR3 length: 15 amino acids. The germline CDR1 and CDR2 sequences are SGHRS and YFSETQ. J lost 7 bases, V lost 3 bases, and 6 bases had no gene match. Here the CDR3 DNA reads TGCGCCAGCAGCTGGGACAGGGGTTCTGTTGAAAAACTGTTTTTT. Encoded protein: CASSWDRGSVEKLFF.

A remark on this clone: Other DNA sequences in this specimen translate into the identical CDR3. J is TRBJ2-1 and V is TRBV7-2; TRBD2 agrees at 9 bases. Germline V lookup: CDR1 SGHTA, CDR2 FQGNSA. The CDR3 consists of 15 residues. V lost 4 bases to trimming and J lost 4 bases; unmatched junction nucleotides: 5. The CDR3 DNA reads as TGTGCCAGCAGCTCACTAGCGGGCGAGTACAATGAGCAGTTCTTC. This gives the protein CASSSLAGEYNEQFF.

This CDR3 reads CASSMRAVTNEKLFF. CDR3 sequence (DNA): TGTGCCAGTAGTATGAGGGCTGTAACTAATGAAAAACTGTTTTTT. The rearrangement joins TRBV19 to TRBJ1-4; D gene ambiguous. Looked up from germline, CDR1 is LNHDA and CDR2 is SQIVND (reference sequence). V dropped 3 bases and J dropped 1 base, with 9 bases sitting between them. This CDR3 region has 15 residues.

The chain links TRBV4-1 to TRBJ2-2, with 9 positions matching TRBD1. The germline CDR1 and CDR2 sequences are MGHRA and YSYEKL. This CDR3 contains 16 residues. V was pared by 1 base and J by 5 bases, with 5 bases of the junction left unmatched. The CDR3 here is CASSQVPGTGTGELFF. Written as DNA, the CDR3 is TGCGCCAGCAGCCAAGTACCCGGGACAGGGACCGGGGAGCTGTTTTTT.

The chain couples TRBV19 to TRBJ2-7; 7 positions match TRBD2. The CDR3 runs 18 residues. Germline CDR1 reads LNHDA; CDR2 reads SQIVND (reference sequence). Trimming at V came to 4 bases and at J to 4 bases, leaving 19 bases not matched to a gene. DNA of the CDR3: TGTGCCAGTAGTACACAACACCTCTCCCGCGGGAGCAAATACGAGCAGTACTTC. Translated, it gives CASSTQHLSRGSKYEQYF. The variable domain in full, with the rest retrieved from reference TRBV19 and TRBJ2-7, is DGGITQSPKYLFRKEGQNVTLSCEQNLNHDAMYWYRQDPGQGLRLIYYSQIVNDFQKGDIAEGYSVSREKKESFPLTVTSAQKNPTAFYLCASSTQHLSRGSKYEQYFGPGTRLTVT.

CDR3 loop: CASSLAQGMSYGYTF. CDR3 coding DNA: TGTGCCAGCAGCTTAGCCCAGGGTATGTCCTATGGCTACACCTTC. The chain employs TRBV7-2 and TRBJ1-2, with TRBD1 as a possible D gene (5 bases). With 0 bases removed from V and 4 bases from J, the gap between germline ends came to 12 bases. There are 15 residues in the CDR3. The germline gives CDR1 SGHTA, CDR2 FQGNSA.

A single count supports this clone. The J gene is TRBJ2-1, the V gene TRBV27, with 12 bases that match TRBD2. The CDR3 runs to 14 residues. In germline, CDR1 is MNHEY, CDR2 SMNVEV (reference sequence). The trim removed 7 bases at V and 10 bases at J, leaving 8 bases unmatched. CDR3 in DNA: TGTGCCAGCATGGGACTAGCGGGTTCTTGGGAGCAGTTCTTC. It codes for CASMGLAGSWEQFF.

This clone was counted between two and nine times. The rearrangement links TRBV7-9 to TRBJ1-1; D remains ambiguous. The germline V gene has CDR1 SEHNR and CDR2 FQNEAQ (reference sequence). This CDR3 comprises 14 residues. V was shortened by 5 bases and J by 0 bases, with 10 bases between the two germline ends. The CDR3 DNA reads TGTGCCAGCAGCGAACAGAGCATGAACACTGAAGCTTTCTTT. Protein sequence: CASSEQSMNTEAFF.

The rearrangement joins TRBV21-1 to TRBJ1-1. TRBV21-1 is annotated as a pseudogene. The CDR3 runs to 14 residues. The CDR3, as DNA: TGTGCCAGCAGCAAATCGGGACTCCTCTTCGAAGCTTTCTTT. Protein: CASSKSGLLFEAFF.

The chain carries TRBV30 and TRBJ1-1; tentative D call: TRBD1 (6 bases). This CDR3 comprises 13 residues. V dropped 4 bases and J dropped 6 bases, with 15 bases sitting between them. Germline values: CDR1 GTSNPN, CDR2 SVGIG (reference sequence). The chain's CDR3 is CAWTGGGSAEAFF. CDR3 nucleotide sequence: TGTGCCTGGACCGGGGGCGGGAGCGCTGAAGCTTTCTTT.

The table lists this clone with a count of one. The chain recombines TRBV6-2 or TRBV6-3 with TRBJ2-7; D is possibly TRBD2 (6 bases). CDR3 length equals 13 residues. V was cut by 0 bases and J by 6 bases, with 9 bases left in between. Germline CDR1 is MNHEY and CDR2 is SVGEGT. The CDR3 nucleotides are TGTGCCAGCAGTTACTCGGAGGGTACCGAGCAGTACTTC. This translates into CASSYSEGTEQYF.

The DNA for the CDR3 is TGTGCCAGCAGGATGAGTTTCGGCACAGATACGCAGTATTTT. Protein: CASRMSFGTDTQYF. The V and J genes are TRBV2 and TRBJ2-3; D uncertain. The V and J ends lost 6 bases and 1 base respectively, with 11 bases between them. The length of the CDR3 is 14 residues. The germline gives CDR1 SNHLY, CDR2 FYNNEI.

The chain has TRBV5-5 and TRBJ1-3, with D possibly TRBD1 on 5 matching bases. With 3 bases removed from V and 1 base from J, the gap between germline ends came to 8 bases. This CDR3 spans 14 amino acids. The V gene's germline CDR1 is SGHKS and CDR2 YYEKEE (reference sequence). In DNA, the CDR3 is TGTGCCAGCAGCTGGAGGGGTTCTGGAAACACCATATATTTT. This gives the protein CASSWRGSGNTIYF. The whole variable domain, remainder taken from reference TRBV5-5 and TRBJ1-3, is DAGVTQSPTHLIKTRGQQVTLRCSPISGHKSVSWYQQVLGQGPQFIFQYYEKEERGRGNFPDRFSARQFPNYSSELNVNALLLGDSALYLCASSWRGSGNTIYFGEGSWLTVV.

This chain links TRBV4-2 with TRBJ2-1; 7 positions match TRBD1. V lost 2 bases, J lost 10 bases, and 8 bases stayed unmatched. This CDR3 is built from 14 residues. Per the germline V gene, CDR1 is LGHNA and CDR2 is YNFKEQ. The CDR3 DNA follows: TGTGCCAGCAGCCAACCTACAGGGGCTCGAGAGCAGTTCTTC. Translating gives CASSQPTGAREQFF.

V gene TRBV11-2 combines with J gene TRBJ1-2; TRBD1 agrees at 7 bases. CDR1 is SGHAT, CDR2 FQNNGV, per germline. This CDR3 comprises 14 residues. V trimming: 1 base; J trimming: 8 bases; junction bases outside the gene matches: 7. In nucleotides, the CDR3 is TGTGCCAGCAGCTTAGTAGAGGGGGCACAAGGCTACACCTTC. Encoded protein: CASSLVEGAQGYTF.

V gene TRBV7-9 combines with J gene TRBJ1-2; 11 nucleotides line up with TRBD1. Germline CDR1 is SEHNR and CDR2 is FQNEAQ (reference sequence). The CDR3 sequence is 17 residues long. V was clipped by 3 bases and J by 3 bases; unmatched bases: 9. As DNA, the CDR3 is TGTGCCAGCAGCTTCATCCCGGGACAGGGGGAGGACTATGGCTACACCTTC. Translating it yields CASSFIPGQGEDYGYTF.

J is TRBJ2-5 and V is TRBV19, with a weak D call TRBD2 (5 bases). The germline V gene has CDR1 LNHDA and CDR2 SQIVND (reference sequence). V was cut by 3 bases and J by 1 base, with 15 bases left in between. The CDR3 runs to 16 residues. The CDR3 protein is CASSMVGVGLQETQYF. CDR3 bases: TGTGCCAGTAGTATGGTCGGGGTAGGGCTCCAAGAGACCCAGTACTTC.

V and J are TRBV7-8 and TRBJ2-7, with TRBD1 matching 9 bases. The V segment lost 5 bases and the J segment 3 bases; nucleotides outside the gene matches: 5. In germline, CDR1 is SGHVS, CDR2 FQNEAQ. CDR3 length: 14 amino acids. CDR3 loop: CASSTGTGNYEQYF. The CDR3 coding sequence is TGTGCCAGCAGCACGGGGACAGGGAACTACGAGCAGTACTTC.

This sequence joins TRBV28 and TRBJ1-2; weak D call: TRBD1 (5 bases). Germline V gene data show CDR1 as MDHEN and CDR2 as SYDVKM. The CDR3 loop spans 13 amino acids. The germline V and J ends were trimmed by 2 bases and 5 bases, with 9 bases remaining between them. CDR3 in amino acids: CASSLPRQYGYTF. In nucleotides, the CDR3 is TGTGCCAGCAGTTTACCCAGACAGTATGGCTACACCTTC.

The chain uses TRBV19 and TRBJ1-2, with TRBD1 identical over 7 bases. The V gene end was trimmed by 5 bases and the J gene end by 0 bases; junction bases not matched to a gene: 12. This CDR3 region has 17 residues. Germline CDR1 and CDR2: LNHDA and SQIVND (reference sequence). This CDR3 reads CASSSGQATLPNYGYTF. The CDR3, as DNA: TGTGCCAGTAGTTCCGGACAGGCCACTCTTCCTAACTATGGCTACACCTTC.

V usage is TRBV9 and J usage is TRBJ1-1, with 7 bases lining up with TRBD1. CDR3 size: 14 residues. Per the germline V gene, CDR1 is SGDLS and CDR2 is YYNGEE. Trimming took 5 bases from V and 2 from J; bases not matched to a gene: 6. For the CDR3, the DNA is TGTGCCAGCAGTTTACAGGGGAGAAACACTGAAGCTTTCTTT. It specifies CASSLQGRNTEAFF.

The chain has TRBV18 and TRBJ1-6, with 7 bases aligning to TRBD1. The trim removed 3 bases at V and 7 bases at J, leaving 9 bases unmatched. This CDR3 comprises 16 residues. The germline V gene has CDR1 KGHSH and CDR2 LQKENI. The CDR3 nucleotides are TGTGCCAGCTCACCCGACAACAGGGGTAGGAATTCACCCCTCCACTTT. Translating gives CASSPDNRGRNSPLHF.

This chain joins TRBV27 and TRBJ2-7, with a weak D call TRBD2 (5 bases). Germline CDR1 is MNHEY and CDR2 is SMNVEV (reference sequence). V shed 6 bases and J shed 3 bases, with 9 bases lying between them. The CDR3 contains 12 residues. In DNA, the CDR3 is TGTGCCAGCAGAGGCGGGTTCTACGAGCAGTACTTC. This codes for CASRGGFYEQYF.

This chain links TRBV6-2 or TRBV6-3 with TRBJ2-7; D gene unclear. Trimming pared 6 bases from V and 3 bases from J, leaving 9 bases between. The CDR3 extends over 12 amino acids. Germline assignment: CDR1 MNHEY and CDR2 SVGEGT. The CDR3 loop is CASSPNYYEQYF. DNA for the CDR3: TGTGCCAGCAGCCCGAACTACTACGAGCAGTACTTC.

This clone came up once. This chain joins TRBV28 and TRBJ1-1, with TRBD1 as a possible D gene (5 bases). The V end lost 3 bases, the J end lost 4 bases, and 15 bases lay between the germline ends. CDR3 length equals 15 residues. Per the germline V gene, CDR1 is MDHEN and CDR2 is SYDVKM. In DNA, the CDR3 is TGTGCCAGCAGTTTTGGTCGGGGGATATCCACTGAAGCTTTCTTT. Translating it yields CASSFGRGISTEAFF.

As to this clone: The sample holds other DNA sequences that translate to the same CDR3. This chain connects TRBV7-2 to TRBJ1-5; the D is unclear. V was trimmed by 1 base and J by 6 bases, leaving 7 bases between them. Germline V gives CDR1 SGHTA, CDR2 FQGNSA. The CDR3 covers 13 residues. The CDR3 reads CASSLGGSQPQHF. As DNA, the CDR3 is TGTGCCAGCAGCTTAGGCGGATCTCAGCCCCAGCATTTT.